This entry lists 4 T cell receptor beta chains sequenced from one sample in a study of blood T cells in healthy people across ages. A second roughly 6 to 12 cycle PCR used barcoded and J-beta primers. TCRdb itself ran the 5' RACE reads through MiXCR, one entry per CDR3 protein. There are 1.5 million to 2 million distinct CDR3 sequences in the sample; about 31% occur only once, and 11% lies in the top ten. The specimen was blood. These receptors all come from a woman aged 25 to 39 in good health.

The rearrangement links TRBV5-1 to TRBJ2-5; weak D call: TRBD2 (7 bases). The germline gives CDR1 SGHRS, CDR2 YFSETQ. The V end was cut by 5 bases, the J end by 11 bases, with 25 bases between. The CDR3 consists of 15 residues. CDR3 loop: CASSEGGSSYNEQYF. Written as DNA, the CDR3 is TGCGCCAGCAGTGAGGGGGGGAGCTCCTACAATGAGCAGTACTTC. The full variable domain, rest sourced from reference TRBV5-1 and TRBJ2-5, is KAGVTQTPRYLIKTRGQQVTLSCSPISGHRSVSWYQQTPGQGLQFLFEYFSETQRNKGNFPGRFSGRQFSNSRSEMNVSTLELGDSALYLCASSEGGSSYNEQYFGPGTRLLVL.

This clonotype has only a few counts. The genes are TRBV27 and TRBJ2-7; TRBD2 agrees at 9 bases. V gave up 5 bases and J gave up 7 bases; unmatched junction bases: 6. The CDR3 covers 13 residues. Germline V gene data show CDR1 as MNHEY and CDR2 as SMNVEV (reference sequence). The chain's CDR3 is CASSRRGGEEQYF. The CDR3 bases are TGTGCCAGCAGTCGGCGGGGGGGCGAGGAGCAGTACTTC.

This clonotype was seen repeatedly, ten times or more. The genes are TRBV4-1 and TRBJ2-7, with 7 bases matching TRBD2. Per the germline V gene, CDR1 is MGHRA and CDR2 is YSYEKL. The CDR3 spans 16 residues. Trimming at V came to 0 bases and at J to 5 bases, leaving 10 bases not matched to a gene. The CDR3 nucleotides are TGCGCCAGCAGCCAAGACGGGGCTATGCGGGGGAACGAGCAGTACTTC. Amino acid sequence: CASSQDGAMRGNEQYF.

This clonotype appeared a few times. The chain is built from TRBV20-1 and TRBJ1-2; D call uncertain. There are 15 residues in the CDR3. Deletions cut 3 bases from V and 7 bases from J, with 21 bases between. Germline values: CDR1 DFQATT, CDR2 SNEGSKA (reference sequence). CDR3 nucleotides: TGCAGTGCTAGTTTTGCGGGTTCTCGGATTTCTGGCTACACCTTC. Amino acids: CSASFAGSRISGYTF.